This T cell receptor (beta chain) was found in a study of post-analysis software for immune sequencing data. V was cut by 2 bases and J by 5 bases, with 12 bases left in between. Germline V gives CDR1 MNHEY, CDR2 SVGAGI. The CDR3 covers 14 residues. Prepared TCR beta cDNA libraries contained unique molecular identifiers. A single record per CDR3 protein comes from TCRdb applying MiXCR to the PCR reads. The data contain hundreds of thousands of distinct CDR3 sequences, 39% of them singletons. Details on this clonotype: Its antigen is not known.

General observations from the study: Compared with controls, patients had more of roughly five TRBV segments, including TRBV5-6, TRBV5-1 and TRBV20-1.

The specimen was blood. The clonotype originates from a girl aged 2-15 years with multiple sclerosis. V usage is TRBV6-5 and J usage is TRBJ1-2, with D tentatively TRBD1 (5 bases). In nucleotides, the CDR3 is TGTGCCAGCAGTTACCACAAAAAGGGGTATGGCTACACCTTC. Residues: CASSYHKKGYGYTF.